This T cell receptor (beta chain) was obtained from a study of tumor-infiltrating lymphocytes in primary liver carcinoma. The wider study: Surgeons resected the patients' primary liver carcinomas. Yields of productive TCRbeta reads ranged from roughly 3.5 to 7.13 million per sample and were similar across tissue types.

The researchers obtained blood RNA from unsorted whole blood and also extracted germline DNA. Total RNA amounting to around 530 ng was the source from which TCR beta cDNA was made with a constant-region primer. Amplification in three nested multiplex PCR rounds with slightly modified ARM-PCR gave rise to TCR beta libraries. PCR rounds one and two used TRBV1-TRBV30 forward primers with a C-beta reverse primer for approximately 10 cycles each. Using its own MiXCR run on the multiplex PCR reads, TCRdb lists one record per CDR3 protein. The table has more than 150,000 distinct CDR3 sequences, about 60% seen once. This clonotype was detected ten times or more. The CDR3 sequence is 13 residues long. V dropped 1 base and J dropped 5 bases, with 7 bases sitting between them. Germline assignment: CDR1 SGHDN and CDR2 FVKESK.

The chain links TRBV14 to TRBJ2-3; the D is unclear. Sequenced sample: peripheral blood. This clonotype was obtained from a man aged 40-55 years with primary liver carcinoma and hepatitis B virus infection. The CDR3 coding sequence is TGTGCCAGCAGCCAAGTGGGATTAGATACGCAGTATTTT. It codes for CASSQVGLDTQYF.